This T cell receptor beta chain was observed in a study of beta chain features in type 1 diabetes. Study-wide findings and caveats: Relative to healthy donors, patients appeared to have naive, central memory and Treg TCRB repertoires that were more similar.

The isolated RNA, all of it, was reverse transcribed, so expressed TCRB transcripts were what got sequenced. Libraries were prepared by immunoSEQ multiplex PCR; TCRdb keeps only in-frame clonotypes and omits some of them. The sample includes around 340,000 clones, around 7.6% of them seen just once. Only one heparinised blood draw was taken per donor, and its volume averaged about 116 mL. Turning to this clone: The antigen remains unidentified.

The CDR3 runs 16 residues. This rearrangement joins TRBV7-5 to TRBJ2-2; TRBD1, the table's D call, lacks a check against the DNA. TRBV7-5 is listed as a pseudogene. Specimen: central memory CD4+ T cells from blood. This TCR came from a woman aged 18-29 years in good health. The CDR3 DNA follows: TGTGCCAGAAAGAAGCCGGGACACCCGAACACCGGGGAGCTGTTTTTT. The encoded protein is CARKKPGHPNTGELFF.